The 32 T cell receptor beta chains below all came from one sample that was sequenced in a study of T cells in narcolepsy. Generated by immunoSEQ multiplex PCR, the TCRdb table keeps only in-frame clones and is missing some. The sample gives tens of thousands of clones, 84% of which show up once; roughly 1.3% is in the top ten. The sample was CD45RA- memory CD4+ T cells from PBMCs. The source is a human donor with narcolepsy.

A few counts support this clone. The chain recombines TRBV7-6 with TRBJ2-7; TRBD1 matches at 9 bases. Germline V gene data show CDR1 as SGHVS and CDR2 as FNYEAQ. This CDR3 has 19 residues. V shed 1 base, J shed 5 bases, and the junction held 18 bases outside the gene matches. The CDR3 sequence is CASSLGSGAGTGPGNEQYF. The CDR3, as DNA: TGTGCCAGCAGCTTAGGAAGTGGGGCCGGGACAGGGCCTGGGAACGAGCAGTACTTC. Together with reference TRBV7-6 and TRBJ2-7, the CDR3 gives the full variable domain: GAGVSQSPRYKVTKRGQDVALRCDPISGHVSLYWYRQALGQGPEFLTYFNYEAQQDKSGLPNDRFSAERPEGSISTLTIQRTEQRDSAMYRCASSLGSGAGTGPGNEQYFGPGTRLTVT.

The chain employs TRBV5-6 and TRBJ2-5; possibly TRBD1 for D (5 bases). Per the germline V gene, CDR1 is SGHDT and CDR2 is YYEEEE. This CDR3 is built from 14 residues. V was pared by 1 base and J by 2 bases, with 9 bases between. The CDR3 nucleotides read TGTGCCAGCAGCTTGTCAGGGTTGCAAGAGACCCAGTACTTC. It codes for CASSLSGLQETQYF. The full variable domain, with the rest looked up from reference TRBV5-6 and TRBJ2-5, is DAGVTQSPTHLIKTRGQQVTLRCSPKSGHDTVSWYQQALGQGPQFIFQYYEEEERQRGNFPDRFSGHQFPNYSSELNVNALLLGDSALYLCASSLSGLQETQYFGPGTRLLVL.

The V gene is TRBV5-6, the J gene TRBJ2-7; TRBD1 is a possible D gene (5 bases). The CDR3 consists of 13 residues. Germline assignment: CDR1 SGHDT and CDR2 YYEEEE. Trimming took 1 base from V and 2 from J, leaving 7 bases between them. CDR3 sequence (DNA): TGTGCCAGCAGCTTGACGGACACCTACGAGCAGTACTTC. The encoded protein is CASSLTDTYEQYF.

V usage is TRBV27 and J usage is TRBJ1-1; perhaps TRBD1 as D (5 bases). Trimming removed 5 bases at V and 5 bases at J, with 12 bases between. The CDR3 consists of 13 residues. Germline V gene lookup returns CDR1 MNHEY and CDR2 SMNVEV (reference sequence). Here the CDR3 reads CASSLDRWTEAFF. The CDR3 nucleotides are TGTGCCAGCAGTCTCGACAGATGGACTGAAGCTTTCTTT.

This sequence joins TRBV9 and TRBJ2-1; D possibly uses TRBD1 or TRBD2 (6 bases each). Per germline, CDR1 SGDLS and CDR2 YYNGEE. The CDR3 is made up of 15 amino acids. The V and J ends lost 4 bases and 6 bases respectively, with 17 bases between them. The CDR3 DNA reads TGTGCCAGCAGCCCCCAACTAGGGGGGTCCAATGAGCAGTTCTTC. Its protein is CASSPQLGGSNEQFF. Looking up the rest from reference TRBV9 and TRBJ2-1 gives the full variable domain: DSGVTQTPKHLITATGQRVTLRCSPRSGDLSVYWYQQSLDQGLQFLIQYYNGEERAKGNILERFSAQQFPDLHSELNLSSLELGDSALYFCASSPQLGGSNEQFFGPGTRLTVL.

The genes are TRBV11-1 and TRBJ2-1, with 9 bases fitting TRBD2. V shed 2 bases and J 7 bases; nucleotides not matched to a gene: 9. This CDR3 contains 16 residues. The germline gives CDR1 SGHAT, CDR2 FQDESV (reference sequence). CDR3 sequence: CASSLSLAGNGNEQFF. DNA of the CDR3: TGTGCCAGCAGCTTATCCCTAGCGGGGAATGGGAATGAGCAGTTCTTC. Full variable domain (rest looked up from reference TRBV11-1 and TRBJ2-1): EAEVAQSPRYKITEKSQAVAFWCDPISGHATLYWYRQILGQGPELLVQFQDESVVDDSQLPKDRFSAERLKGVDSTLKIQPAELGDSAMYLCASSLSLAGNGNEQFFGPGTRLTVL.

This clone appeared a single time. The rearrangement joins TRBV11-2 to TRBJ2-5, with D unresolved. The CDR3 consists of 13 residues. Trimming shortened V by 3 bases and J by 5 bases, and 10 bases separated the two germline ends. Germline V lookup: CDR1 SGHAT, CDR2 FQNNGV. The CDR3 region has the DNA TGTGCCAGCAGCTTGGGGTATTCGGAGACCCAGTACTTC. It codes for CASSLGYSETQYF.

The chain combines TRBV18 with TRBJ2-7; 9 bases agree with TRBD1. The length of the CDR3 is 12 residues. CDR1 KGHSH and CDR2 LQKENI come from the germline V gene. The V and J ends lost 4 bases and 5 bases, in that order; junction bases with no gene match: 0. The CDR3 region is CASSRTGDEQYF. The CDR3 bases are TGTGCCAGCTCACGGACAGGGGACGAGCAGTACTTC.

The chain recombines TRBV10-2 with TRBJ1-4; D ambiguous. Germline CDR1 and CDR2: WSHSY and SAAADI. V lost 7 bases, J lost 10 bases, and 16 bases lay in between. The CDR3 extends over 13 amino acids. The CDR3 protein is CASTREIAGKLFF. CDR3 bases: TGCGCCAGCACTCGAGAGATTGCTGGAAAACTGTTTTTT.

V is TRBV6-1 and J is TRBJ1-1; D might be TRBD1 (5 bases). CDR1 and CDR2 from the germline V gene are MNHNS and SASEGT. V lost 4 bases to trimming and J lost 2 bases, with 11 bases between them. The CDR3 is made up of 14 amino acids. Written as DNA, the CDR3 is TGTGCCAGCAGTGGCTGGGGGAAAAACACTGAAGCTTTCTTT. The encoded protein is CASSGWGKNTEAFF.

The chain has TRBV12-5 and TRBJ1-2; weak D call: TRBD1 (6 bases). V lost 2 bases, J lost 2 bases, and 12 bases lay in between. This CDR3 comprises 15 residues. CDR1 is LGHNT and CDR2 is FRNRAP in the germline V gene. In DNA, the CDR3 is TGTGCTAGTGGTTTGACACAGGGATCAAACTATGGCTACACCTTC. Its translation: CASGLTQGSNYGYTF.

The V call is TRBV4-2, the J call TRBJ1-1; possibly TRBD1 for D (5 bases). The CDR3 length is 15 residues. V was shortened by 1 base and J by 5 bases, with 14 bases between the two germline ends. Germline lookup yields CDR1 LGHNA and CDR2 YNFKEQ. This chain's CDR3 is CASSQVGRGWTEAFF. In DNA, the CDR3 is TGTGCCAGCAGCCAAGTCGGGAGGGGATGGACTGAAGCTTTCTTT.

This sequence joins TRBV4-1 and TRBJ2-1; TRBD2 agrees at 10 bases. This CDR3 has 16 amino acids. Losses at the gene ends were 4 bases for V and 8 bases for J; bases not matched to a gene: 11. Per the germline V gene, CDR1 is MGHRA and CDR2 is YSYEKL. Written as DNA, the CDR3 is TGCGCCAGCAGCCGGGATTCTAGCGGGAGCATCGATGAGCAGTTCTTC. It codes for CASSRDSSGSIDEQFF.

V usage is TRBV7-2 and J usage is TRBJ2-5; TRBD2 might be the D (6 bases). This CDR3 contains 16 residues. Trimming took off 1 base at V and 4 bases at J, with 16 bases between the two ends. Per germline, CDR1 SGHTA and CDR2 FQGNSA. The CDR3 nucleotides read TGTGCCAGCAGCTTAGACGGTGCTCGGGAGTTAGAGACCCAGTACTTC. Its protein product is CASSLDGARELETQYF.

Here the CDR3 DNA reads TGCGCCAGCAGCCCAGCAGGGGGTGGACAGGGAGGATACAATGAGCAGTTCTTC. This codes for CASSPAGGGQGGYNEQFF. The rearrangement joins TRBV4-3 to TRBJ2-1; TRBD1 agrees at 8 bases. V lost 4 bases to trimming and J lost 4 bases; unmatched junction nucleotides: 15. Germline values: CDR1 LGHNA, CDR2 YSLEER. The CDR3 loop spans 18 amino acids.

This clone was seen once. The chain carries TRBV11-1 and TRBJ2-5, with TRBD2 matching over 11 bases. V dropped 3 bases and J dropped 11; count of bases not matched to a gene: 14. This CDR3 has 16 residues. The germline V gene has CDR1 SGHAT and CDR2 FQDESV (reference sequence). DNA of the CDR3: TGTGCCAGCAGCTTGGGGACTAGCGGTAGGGAGTATGAGCAGTACTTC. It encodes CASSLGTSGREYEQYF.

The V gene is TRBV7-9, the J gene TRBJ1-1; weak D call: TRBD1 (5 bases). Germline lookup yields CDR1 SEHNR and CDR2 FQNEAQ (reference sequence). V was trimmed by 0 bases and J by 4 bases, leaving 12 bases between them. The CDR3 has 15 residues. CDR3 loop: CASSLALTGGTEAFF. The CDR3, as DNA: TGTGCCAGCAGCTTAGCGCTTACGGGGGGCACTGAAGCTTTCTTT.

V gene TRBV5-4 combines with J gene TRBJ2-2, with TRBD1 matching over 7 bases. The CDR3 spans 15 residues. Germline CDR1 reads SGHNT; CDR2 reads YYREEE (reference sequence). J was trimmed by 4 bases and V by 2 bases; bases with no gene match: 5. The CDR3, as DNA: TGTGCCAGCAGCTTACAGGGGAGTGGCACCGGGGAGCTGTTTTTT. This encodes CASSLQGSGTGELFF.

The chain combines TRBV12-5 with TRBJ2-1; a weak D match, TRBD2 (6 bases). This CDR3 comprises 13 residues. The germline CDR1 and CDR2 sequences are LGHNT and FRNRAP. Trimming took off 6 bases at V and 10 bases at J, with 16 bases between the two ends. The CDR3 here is CASGRTGTQEQFF. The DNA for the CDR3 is TGTGCTAGTGGCCGTACCGGGACTCAGGAGCAGTTCTTC.

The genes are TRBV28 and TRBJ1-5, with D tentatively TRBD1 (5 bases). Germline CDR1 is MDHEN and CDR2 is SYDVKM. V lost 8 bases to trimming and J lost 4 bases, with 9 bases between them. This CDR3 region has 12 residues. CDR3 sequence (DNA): TGTGCCAGCCGGACACCTAATCAGCCCCAGCATTTT. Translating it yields CASRTPNQPQHF.

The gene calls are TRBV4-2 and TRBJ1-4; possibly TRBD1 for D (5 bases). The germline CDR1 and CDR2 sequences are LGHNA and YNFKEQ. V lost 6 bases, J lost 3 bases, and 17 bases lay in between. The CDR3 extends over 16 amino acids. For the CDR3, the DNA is TGTGCCAGCAGTCAATACCGGGACTCTTCTAATGAAAAACTGTTTTTT. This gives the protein CASSQYRDSSNEKLFF.

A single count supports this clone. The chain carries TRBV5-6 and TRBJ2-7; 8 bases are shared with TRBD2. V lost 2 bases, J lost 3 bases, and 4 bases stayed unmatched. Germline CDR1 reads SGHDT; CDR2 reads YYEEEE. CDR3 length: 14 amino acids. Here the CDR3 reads CASSLAGEVYEQYF. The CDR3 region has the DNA TGTGCCAGCAGCTTAGCGGGAGAGGTCTACGAGCAGTACTTC.

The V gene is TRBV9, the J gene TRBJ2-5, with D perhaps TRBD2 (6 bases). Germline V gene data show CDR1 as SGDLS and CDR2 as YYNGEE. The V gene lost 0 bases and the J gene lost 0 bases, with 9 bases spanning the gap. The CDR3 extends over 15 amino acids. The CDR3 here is CASSVALADQETQYF. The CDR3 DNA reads TGTGCCAGCAGCGTAGCGTTAGCGGACCAAGAGACCCAGTACTTC.

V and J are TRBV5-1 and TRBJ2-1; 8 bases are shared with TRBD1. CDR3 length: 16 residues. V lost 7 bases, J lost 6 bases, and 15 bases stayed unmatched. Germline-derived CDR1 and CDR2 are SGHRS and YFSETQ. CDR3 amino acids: CASSPGSYRGINEQFF. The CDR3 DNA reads TGCGCCAGCTCCCCTGGGTCCTACAGGGGGATCAATGAGCAGTTCTTC.

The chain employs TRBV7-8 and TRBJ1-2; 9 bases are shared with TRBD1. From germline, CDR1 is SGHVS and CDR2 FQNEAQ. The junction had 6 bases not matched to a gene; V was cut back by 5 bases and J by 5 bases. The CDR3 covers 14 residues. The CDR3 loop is CASSPGGTGYGYTF. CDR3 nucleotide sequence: TGTGCCAGCAGCCCTGGAGGGACAGGGTATGGCTACACCTTC. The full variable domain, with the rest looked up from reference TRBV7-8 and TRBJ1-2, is GAGVSQSPRYKVAKRGQDVALRCDPISGHVSLFWYQQALGQGPEFLTYFQNEAQLDKSGLPSDRFFAERPEGSVSTLKIQRTQQEDSAVYLCASSPGGTGYGYTFGSGTRLTVV.

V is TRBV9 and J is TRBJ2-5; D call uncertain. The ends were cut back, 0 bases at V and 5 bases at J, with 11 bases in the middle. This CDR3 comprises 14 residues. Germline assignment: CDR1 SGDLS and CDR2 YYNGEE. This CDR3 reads CASSVASELETQYF. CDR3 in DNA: TGTGCCAGCAGCGTAGCGTCCGAGTTGGAGACCCAGTACTTC. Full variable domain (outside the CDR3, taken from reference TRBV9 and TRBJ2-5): DSGVTQTPKHLITATGQRVTLRCSPRSGDLSVYWYQQSLDQGLQFLIQYYNGEERAKGNILERFSAQQFPDLHSELNLSSLELGDSALYFCASSVASELETQYFGPGTRLLVL.

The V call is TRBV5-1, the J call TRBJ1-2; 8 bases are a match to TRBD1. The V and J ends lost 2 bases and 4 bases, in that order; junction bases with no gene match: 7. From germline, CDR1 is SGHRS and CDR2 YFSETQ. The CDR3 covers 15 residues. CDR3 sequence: CASSFRGDRSYGYTF. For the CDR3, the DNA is TGCGCCAGCAGCTTTCGGGGGGACAGGTCCTATGGCTACACCTTC.

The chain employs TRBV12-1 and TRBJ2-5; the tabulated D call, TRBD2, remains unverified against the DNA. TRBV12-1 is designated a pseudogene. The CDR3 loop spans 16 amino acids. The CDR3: CASTLLPRDYQETQYF. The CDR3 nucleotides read TGTGCCAGCACCCTTCTCCCGCGGGACTACCAAGAGACCCAGTACTTC.

CDR3 DNA: TGTGCCAGCAGTTACGTTGGAAGCGGGAAGTACAATGAGCAGTTCTTC. Residues: CASSYVGSGKYNEQFF. This chain joins TRBV6-6 and TRBJ2-1, with 7 nucleotides matching TRBD2. CDR3 length: 16 residues. The V gene's germline CDR1 is MNHNY and CDR2 SVGAGI (reference sequence). V shed 2 bases, J shed 4 bases, and the junction held 8 bases outside the gene matches.

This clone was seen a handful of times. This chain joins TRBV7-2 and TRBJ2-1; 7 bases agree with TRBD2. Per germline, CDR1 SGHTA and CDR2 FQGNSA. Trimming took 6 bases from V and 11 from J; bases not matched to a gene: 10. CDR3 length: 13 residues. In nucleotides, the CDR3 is TGTGCCAGCAGACCGACTAGCCTAGATAAGCAGTTCTTC. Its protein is CASRPTSLDKQFF. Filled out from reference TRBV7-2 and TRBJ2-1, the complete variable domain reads GAGVSQSPSNKVTEKGKDVELRCDPISGHTALYWYRQSLGQGLEFLIYFQGNSAPDKSGLPSDRFSAERTGGSVSTLTIQRTQQEDSAVYLCASRPTSLDKQFFGPGTRLTVL.

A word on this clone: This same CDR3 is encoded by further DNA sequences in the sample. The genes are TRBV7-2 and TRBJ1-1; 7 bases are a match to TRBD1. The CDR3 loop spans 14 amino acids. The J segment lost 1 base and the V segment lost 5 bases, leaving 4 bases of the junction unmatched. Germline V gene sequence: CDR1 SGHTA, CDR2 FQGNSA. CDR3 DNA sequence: TGTGCCAGCAGCCCCCGGACAGGGAACACTGAAGCTTTCTTT. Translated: CASSPRTGNTEAFF.

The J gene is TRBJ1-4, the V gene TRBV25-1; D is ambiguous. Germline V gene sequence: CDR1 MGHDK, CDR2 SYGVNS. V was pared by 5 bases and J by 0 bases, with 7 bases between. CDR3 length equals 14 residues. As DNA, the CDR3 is TGTGCCAGCAGTTACTTTGCAACTAATGAAAAACTGTTTTTT. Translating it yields CASSYFATNEKLFF.